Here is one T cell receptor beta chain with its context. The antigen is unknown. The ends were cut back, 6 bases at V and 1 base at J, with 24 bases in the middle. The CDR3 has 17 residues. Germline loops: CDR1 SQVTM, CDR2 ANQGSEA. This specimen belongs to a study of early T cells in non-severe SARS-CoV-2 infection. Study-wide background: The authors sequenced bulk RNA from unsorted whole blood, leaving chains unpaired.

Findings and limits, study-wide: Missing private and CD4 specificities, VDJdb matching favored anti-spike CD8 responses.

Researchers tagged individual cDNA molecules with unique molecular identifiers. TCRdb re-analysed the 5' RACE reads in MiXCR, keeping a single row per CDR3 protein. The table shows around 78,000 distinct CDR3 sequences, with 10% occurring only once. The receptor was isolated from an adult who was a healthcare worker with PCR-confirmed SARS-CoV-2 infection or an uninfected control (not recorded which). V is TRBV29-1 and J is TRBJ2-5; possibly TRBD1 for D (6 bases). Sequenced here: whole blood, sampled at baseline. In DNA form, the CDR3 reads TGCAGCGTCACCAGGGGTAGAGTCCGCGAGGCCCAAGAGACCCAGTACTTC. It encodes CSVTRGRVREAQETQYF.